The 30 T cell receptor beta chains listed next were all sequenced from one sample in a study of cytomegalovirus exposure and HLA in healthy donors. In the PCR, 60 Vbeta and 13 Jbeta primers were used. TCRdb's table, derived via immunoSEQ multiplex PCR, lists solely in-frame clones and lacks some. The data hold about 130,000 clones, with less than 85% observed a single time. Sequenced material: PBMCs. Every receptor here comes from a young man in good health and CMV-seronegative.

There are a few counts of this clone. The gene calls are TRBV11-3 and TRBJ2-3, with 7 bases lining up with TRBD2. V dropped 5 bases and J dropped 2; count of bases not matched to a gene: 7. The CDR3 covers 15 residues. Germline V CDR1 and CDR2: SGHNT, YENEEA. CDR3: CASSPGTTYTDTQYF. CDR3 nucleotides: TGTGCCAGCAGCCCCGGGACTACCTACACAGATACGCAGTATTTT. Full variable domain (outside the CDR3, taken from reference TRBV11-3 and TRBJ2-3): EAGVVQSPRYKIIEKKQPVAFWCNPISGHNTLYWYLQNLGQGPELLIRYENEEAVDDSQLPKDRFSAERLKGVDSTLKIQPAELGDSAVYLCASSPGTTYTDTQYFGPGTRLTVL.

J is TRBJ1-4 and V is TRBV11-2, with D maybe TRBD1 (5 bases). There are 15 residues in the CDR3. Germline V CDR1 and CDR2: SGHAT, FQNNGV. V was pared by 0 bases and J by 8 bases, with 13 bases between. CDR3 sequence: CASSLDTRGTEKLFF. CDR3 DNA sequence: TGTGCCAGCAGCTTAGATACAAGGGGAACGGAAAAACTGTTTTTT.

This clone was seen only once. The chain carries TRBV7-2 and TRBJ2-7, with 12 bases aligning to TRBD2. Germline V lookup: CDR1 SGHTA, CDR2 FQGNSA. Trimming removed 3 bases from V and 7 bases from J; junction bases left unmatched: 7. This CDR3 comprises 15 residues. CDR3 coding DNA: TGTGCCAGCAGCTTTATACTAGCGGGAGGTGGAGAGCAGTACTTC. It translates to CASSFILAGGGEQYF. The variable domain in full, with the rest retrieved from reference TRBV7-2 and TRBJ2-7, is GAGVSQSPSNKVTEKGKDVELRCDPISGHTALYWYRQSLGQGLEFLIYFQGNSAPDKSGLPSDRFSAERTGGSVSTLTIQRTQQEDSAVYLCASSFILAGGGEQYFGPGTRLTVT.

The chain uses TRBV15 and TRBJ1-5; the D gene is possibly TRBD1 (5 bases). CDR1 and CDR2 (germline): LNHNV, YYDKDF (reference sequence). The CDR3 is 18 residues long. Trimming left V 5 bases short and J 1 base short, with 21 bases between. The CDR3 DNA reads TGTGCCACCAGCGGAAGGTTGGGGGGGTCAAAAAGCAATCAGCCCCAGCATTTT. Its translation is CATSGRLGGSKSNQPQHF.

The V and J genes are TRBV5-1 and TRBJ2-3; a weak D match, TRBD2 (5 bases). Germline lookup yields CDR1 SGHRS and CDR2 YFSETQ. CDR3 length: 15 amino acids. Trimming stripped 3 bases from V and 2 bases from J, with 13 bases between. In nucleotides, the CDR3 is TGCGCCAGCAGCTATCGGGGAGAGTTCACAGATACGCAGTATTTT. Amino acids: CASSYRGEFTDTQYF.

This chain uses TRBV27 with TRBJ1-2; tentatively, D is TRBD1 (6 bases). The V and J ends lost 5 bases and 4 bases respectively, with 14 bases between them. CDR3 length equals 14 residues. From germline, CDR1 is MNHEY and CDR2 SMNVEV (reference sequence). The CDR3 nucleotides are TGTGCCAGCAGTGGAACAGGGTGGGGCTATGGCTACACCTTC. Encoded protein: CASSGTGWGYGYTF.

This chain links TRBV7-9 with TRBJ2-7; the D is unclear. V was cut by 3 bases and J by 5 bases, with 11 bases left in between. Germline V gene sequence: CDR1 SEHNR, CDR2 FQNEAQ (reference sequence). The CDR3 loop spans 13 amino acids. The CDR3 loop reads CASSFSGSHEQYF. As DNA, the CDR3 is TGTGCCAGCAGCTTTTCCGGTTCTCACGAGCAGTACTTC. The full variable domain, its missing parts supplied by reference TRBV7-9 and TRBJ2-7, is DTGVSQNPRHKITKRGQNVTFRCDPISEHNRLYWYRQTLGQGPEFLTYFQNEAQLEKSRLLSDRFSAERPKGSFSTLEIQRTEQGDSAMYLCASSFSGSHEQYFGPGTRLTVT.

Here the CDR3 reads CASSIAHSSGQGWFGYTF. As DNA, the CDR3 is TGTGCCAGTAGTATAGCCCACTCATCCGGACAGGGGTGGTTTGGCTACACCTTC. The gene calls are TRBV19 and TRBJ1-2, with 9 positions matching TRBD1. The germline CDR1 and CDR2 sequences are LNHDA and SQIVND (reference sequence). V lost 1 base and J lost 7; bases outside the gene matches: 16. The CDR3 is made up of 18 amino acids.

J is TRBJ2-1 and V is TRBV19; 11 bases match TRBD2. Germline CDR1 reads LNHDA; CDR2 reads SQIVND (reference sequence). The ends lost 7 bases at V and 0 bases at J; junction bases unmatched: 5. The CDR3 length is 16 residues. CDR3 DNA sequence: TGTGCCAGTACTGGTAGCGGGAGGGTCTCCTACAATGAGCAGTTCTTC. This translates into CASTGSGRVSYNEQFF.

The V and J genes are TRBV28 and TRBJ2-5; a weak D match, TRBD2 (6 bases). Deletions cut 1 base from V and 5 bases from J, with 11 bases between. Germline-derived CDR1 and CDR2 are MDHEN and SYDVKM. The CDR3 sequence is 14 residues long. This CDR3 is CASSLSGGSETQYF. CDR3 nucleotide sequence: TGTGCCAGCAGTTTATCTGGAGGGTCGGAGACCCAGTACTTC.

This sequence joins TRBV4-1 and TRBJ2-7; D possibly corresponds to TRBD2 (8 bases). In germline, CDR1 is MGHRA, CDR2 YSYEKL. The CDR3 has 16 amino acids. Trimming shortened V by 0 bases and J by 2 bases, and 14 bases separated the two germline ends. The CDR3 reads CASSQEGQRGPYEQYF. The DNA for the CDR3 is TGCGCCAGCAGCCAAGAGGGACAGCGGGGGCCCTACGAGCAGTACTTC.

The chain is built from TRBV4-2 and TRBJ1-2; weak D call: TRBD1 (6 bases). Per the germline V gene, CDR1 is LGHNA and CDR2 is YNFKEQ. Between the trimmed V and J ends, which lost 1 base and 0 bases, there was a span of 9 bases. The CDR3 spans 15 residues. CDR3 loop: CASSQATGSNYGYTF. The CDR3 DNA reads TGTGCCAGCAGCCAAGCGACAGGTTCTAACTATGGCTACACCTTC.

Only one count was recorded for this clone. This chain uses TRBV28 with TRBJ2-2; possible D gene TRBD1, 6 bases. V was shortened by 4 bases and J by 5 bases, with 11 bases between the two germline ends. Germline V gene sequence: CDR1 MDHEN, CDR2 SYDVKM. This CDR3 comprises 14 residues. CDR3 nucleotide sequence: TGTGCCAGCAGTTCCGGACAGCGTACCGGGGAGCTGTTTTTT. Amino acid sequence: CASSSGQRTGELFF.

CDR3 amino acids: CASRAGTDTQYF. CDR3 DNA sequence: TGTGCCAGTAGGGCCGGCACAGATACGCAGTATTTT. The chain has TRBV19 and TRBJ2-3; D gene unclear. CDR3 size: 12 residues. Germline V lookup: CDR1 LNHDA, CDR2 SQIVND (reference sequence). Trimming pared 6 bases from V and 1 base from J, leaving 5 bases between. Full variable domain (missing parts from reference TRBV19 and TRBJ2-3): DGGITQSPKYLFRKEGQNVTLSCEQNLNHDAMYWYRQDPGQGLRLIYYSQIVNDFQKGDIAEGYSVSREKKESFPLTVTSAQKNPTAFYLCASRAGTDTQYFGPGTRLTVL.

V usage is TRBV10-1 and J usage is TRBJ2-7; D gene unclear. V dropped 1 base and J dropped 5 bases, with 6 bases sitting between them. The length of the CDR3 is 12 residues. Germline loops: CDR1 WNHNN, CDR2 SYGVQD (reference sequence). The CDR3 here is CASSEFGDEQYF. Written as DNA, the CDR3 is TGCGCCAGCAGTGAGTTCGGAGACGAGCAGTACTTC.

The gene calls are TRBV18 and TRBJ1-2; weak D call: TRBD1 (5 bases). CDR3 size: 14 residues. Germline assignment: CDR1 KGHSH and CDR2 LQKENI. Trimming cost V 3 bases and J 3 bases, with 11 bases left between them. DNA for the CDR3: TGTGCCAGCTCACCGGATGGGGCCCACTATGGCTACACCTTC. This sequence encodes CASSPDGAHYGYTF.

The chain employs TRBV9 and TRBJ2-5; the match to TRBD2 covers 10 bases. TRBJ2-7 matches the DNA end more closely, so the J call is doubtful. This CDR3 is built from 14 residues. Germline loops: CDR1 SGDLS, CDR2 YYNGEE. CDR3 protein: CASSVGTSGYEQYF. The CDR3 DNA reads TGTGCCAGCAGCGTAGGGACTAGCGGATACGAGCAGTACTTC.

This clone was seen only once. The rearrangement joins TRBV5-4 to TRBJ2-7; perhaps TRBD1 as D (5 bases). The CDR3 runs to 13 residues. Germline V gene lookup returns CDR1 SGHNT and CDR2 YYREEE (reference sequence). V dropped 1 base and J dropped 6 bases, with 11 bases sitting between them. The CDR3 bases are TGTGCCAGCAGCTTGCCAGGGAACCTCGAGCAGTACTTC. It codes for CASSLPGNLEQYF.

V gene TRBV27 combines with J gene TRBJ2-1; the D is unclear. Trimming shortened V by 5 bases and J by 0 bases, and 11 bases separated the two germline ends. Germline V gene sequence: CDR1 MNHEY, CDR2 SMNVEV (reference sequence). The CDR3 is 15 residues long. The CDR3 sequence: CASSPQLSSYNEQFF. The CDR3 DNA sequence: TGTGCCAGCAGTCCACAGCTTAGCTCCTACAATGAGCAGTTCTTC.

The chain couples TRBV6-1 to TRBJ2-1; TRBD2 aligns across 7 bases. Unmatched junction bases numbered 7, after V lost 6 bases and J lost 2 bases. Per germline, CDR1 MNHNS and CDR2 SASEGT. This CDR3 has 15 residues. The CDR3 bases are TGTGCCAGCAGCGGGGGGAGGACTACCTACAATGAGCAGTTCTTC. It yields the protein CASSGGRTTYNEQFF.

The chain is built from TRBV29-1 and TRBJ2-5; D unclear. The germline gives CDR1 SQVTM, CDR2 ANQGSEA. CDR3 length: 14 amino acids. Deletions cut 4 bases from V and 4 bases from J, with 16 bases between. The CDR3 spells CSVVEAGHRETQYF. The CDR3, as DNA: TGCAGCGTTGTAGAGGCAGGTCATCGAGAGACCCAGTACTTC.

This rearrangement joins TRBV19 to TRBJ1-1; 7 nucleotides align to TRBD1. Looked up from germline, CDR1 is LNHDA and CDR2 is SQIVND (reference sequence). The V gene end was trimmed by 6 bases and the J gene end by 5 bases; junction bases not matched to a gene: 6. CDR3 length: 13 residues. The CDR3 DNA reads TGTGCCAGTAGCGAACAGGGGCGGACTGAAGCTTTCTTT. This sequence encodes CASSEQGRTEAFF.

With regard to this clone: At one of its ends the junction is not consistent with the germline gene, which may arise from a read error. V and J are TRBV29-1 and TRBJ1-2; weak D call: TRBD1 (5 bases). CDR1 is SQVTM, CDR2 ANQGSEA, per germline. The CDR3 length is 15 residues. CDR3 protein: CSARGSQKSNYGYPF. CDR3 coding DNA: TGCAGCGCCCGGGGGTCGCAAAAGTCTAACTATGGCTACCCCTTC.

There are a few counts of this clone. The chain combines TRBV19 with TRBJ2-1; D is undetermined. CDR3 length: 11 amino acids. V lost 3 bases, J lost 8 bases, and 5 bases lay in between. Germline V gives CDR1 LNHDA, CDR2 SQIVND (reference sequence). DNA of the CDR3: TGTGCCAGTAGTATCAGTTATGAGCAGTTCTTC. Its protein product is CASSISYEQFF.

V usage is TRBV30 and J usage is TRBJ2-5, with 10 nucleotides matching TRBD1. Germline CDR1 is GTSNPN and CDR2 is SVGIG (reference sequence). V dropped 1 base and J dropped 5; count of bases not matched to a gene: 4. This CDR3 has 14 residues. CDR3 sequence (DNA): TGTGCCTGGAGTGGGGGACAGGGGTTCGAGACCCAGTACTTC. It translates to CAWSGGQGFETQYF.

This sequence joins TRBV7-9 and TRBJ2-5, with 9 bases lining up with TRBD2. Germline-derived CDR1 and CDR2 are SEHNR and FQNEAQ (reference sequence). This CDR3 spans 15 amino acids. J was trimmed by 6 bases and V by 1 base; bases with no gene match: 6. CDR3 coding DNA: TGTGCCAGCAGCTTAGTCTTAGCGGGAGTAAAGACCCAGTACTTC. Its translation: CASSLVLAGVKTQYF. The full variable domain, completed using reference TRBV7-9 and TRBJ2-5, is DTGVSQNPRHKITKRGQNVTFRCDPISEHNRLYWYRQTLGQGPEFLTYFQNEAQLEKSRLLSDRFSAERPKGSFSTLEIQRTEQGDSAMYLCASSLVLAGVKTQYFGPGTRLLVL.

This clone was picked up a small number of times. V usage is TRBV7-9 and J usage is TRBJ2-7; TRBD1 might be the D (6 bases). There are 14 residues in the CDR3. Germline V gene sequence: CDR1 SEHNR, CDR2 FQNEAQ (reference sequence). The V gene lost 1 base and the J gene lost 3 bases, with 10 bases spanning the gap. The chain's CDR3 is CASSLDIQGYEQYF. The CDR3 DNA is TGTGCCAGCAGCTTAGACATACAGGGCTACGAGCAGTACTTC.

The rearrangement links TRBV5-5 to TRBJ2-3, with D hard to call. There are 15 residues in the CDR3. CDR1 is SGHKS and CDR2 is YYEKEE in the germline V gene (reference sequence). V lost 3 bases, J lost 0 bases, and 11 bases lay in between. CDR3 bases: TGTGCCAGCAGCTCGGTACGATCTAGCACAGATACGCAGTATTTT. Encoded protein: CASSSVRSSTDTQYF.

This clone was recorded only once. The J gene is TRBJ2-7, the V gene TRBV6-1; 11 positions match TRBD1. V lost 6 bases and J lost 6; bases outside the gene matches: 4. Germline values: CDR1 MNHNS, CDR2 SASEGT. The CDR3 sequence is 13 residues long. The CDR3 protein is CASRGTGGREQYF. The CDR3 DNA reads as TGTGCCAGCAGAGGGACAGGGGGTCGCGAGCAGTACTTC.

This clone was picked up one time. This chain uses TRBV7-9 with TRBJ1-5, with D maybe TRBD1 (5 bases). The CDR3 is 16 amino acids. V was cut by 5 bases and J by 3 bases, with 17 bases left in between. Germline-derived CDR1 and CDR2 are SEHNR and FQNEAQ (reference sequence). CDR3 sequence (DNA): TGTGCCAGCAGCCGCACAGGTACGAGAAACAATCAGCCCCAGCATTTT. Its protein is CASSRTGTRNNQPQHF. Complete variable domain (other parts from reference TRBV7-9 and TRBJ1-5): DTGVSQNPRHKITKRGQNVTFRCDPISEHNRLYWYRQTLGQGPEFLTYFQNEAQLEKSRLLSDRFSAERPKGSFSTLEIQRTEQGDSAMYLCASSRTGTRNNQPQHFGDGTRLSIL.